Shown below are 2 T cell receptor beta chains from a single sample sequenced in a study of early T cells in non-severe SARS-CoV-2 infection. In TCRdb, the 5' RACE reads were re-called with MiXCR into one record per CDR3 protein. This sample has 50,000 to 70,000 distinct CDR3 sequences, with just under 9% found just once. The source material was whole blood. The receptor set was obtained from an adult who was a healthcare worker with PCR-confirmed SARS-CoV-2 infection or an uninfected control (not recorded which).

The table lists this clonotype with many counts. The rearrangement uses TRBV7-6 and TRBJ2-7, with no clear D. CDR3 length equals 15 residues. CDR1 is SGHVS and CDR2 is FNYEAQ in the germline V gene. The V and J ends lost 5 bases and 4 bases respectively, with 18 bases between them. Here the CDR3 reads CASSPGQKLTYEQYF. Written as DNA, the CDR3 is TGTGCCAGCAGCCCCGGGCAGAAGCTGACATACGAGCAGTACTTC. Based on the CDR3 plus reference TRBV7-6 and TRBJ2-7, the full variable domain is GAGVSQSPRYKVTKRGQDVALRCDPISGHVSLYWYRQALGQGPEFLTYFNYEAQQDKSGLPNDRFSAERPEGSISTLTIQRTEQRDSAMYRCASSPGQKLTYEQYFGPGTRLTVT.

The chain recombines TRBV28 with TRBJ1-5; a weak D match, TRBD1 (5 bases). Trimming left V 8 bases short and J 5 bases short, with 13 bases between. This CDR3 has 13 residues. From germline, CDR1 is MDHEN and CDR2 SYDVKM. This chain's CDR3 is CASLGRSYQPQHF. The CDR3 DNA sequence: TGTGCCAGCCTGGGACGGAGCTATCAGCCCCAGCATTTT.